Given below is one TCR beta chain in context. What it binds is unknown. With 60 Vbeta and 13 Jbeta primers, the PCR was carried out. Using immunoSEQ multiplex PCR, the repertoire was profiled, and TCRdb retains in-frame clones only, with some absent. The sample includes 55,000 to 80,000 clones. V shed 0 bases, J shed 0 bases, and the junction held 7 bases outside the gene matches. The CDR3 is made up of 18 amino acids. Germline assignment: CDR1 SGHRS and CDR2 YFSETQ. This entry belongs to a study of cytomegalovirus exposure and HLA in healthy donors. Study conclusions and caveats: Excluded: some indistinguishable V segments such as TRBV6-2 and TRBV6-3.

This receptor was taken from a man between 40 and 49 years old in good health and CMV-seronegative. The sample was PBMCs. The chain recombines TRBV5-1 with TRBJ1-3; TRBD1 matches 9 bases. The CDR3 loop reads CASSLGTGVGGSGNTIYF. CDR3 sequence (DNA): TGCGCCAGCAGCTTGGGGACAGGGGTAGGAGGCTCTGGAAACACCATATATTTT.